This TCR beta chain emerged from a study of blood T cell repertoires in COVID-19. Study background: The origin of the acute and convalescent COVID-19 samples was the United States, Italy and Spain. Nucleic acid was either cDNA or gDNA, and it came from T cells, B-cell-depleted T cells, or PBMCs.

The trim removed 0 bases at V and 7 bases at J, leaving 6 bases unmatched. This CDR3 contains 14 residues. Germline-derived CDR1 and CDR2 are SGHNT and YYREEE (reference sequence). Clones were sequenced by immunoSEQ multiplex PCR, and TCRdb holds only the in-frame ones, with some missing. The sample shows roughly 130,000 clones, about 83% of them seen only once. Participants spanned ages roughly 18 to 90 years and resided in roughly 26 US areas. Cohort assignment relied on participant-reported clinical history. The sequence derives from a woman in her 50s with acute COVID-19. Source material: PBMCs or T cells enriched from blood (not recorded which). The V and J genes are TRBV5-4 and TRBJ2-5; 7 nucleotides match TRBD2. The CDR3 loop reads CASSLESGRGTQYF. DNA of the CDR3: TGTGCCAGCAGCTTGGAGTCAGGGAGGGGGACCCAGTACTTC. The whole variable domain, filled in from reference TRBV5-4 and TRBJ2-5, reads ETGVTQSPTHLIKTRGQQVTLRCSSQSGHNTVSWYQQALGQGPQFIFQYYREEENGRGNFPPRFSGLQFPNYSSELNVNALELDDSALYLCASSLESGRGTQYFGPGTRLLVL.